This T cell receptor (beta chain) stems from a study of blood T cells in healthy people across ages (dated by TCRdb to between 2015 and 2016). Study-wide context: In model experiments, template switching captured roughly one uniquely barcoded TCR beta cDNA molecule for every two T cells. Two additional independent replicas of 1 million unique cDNA reads from the same blood draw were analyzed for two donors (one aged 18 to 30 and one aged 80 or older). Donors of different ages were randomly distributed across sequencing lanes to avoid experimental bias. To track age-related changes in TCR beta repertoire diversity, the study relied on deep sequencing normalized with unique cDNA molecular identifiers. The donors were divided into four age groups: young (average around 16 years), middle-aged (roughly 40), aged (about 61) and long-lived (about 80).

Points the paper makes about the study in general: Estimates of total diversity based on one million sequenced T cells were considered lower bounds and underestimates. Conclusive comparison of naive and antigen-experienced compartments was prevented by the profiling of bulk unsorted PBMCs. Compared with the aged group, the long-lived group had more naive CD4+ T cells, fewer expanded clones and increased TCR diversity, a pattern suggesting age selection. As age increased, observed TCR beta diversity per million T cells dropped in a roughly linear way, and a significant reduction was already evident by age about 40. The percentage of naive T cells measured by flow cytometry correlated strongly with observed TCR beta diversity. Donor CMV infection status was unknown, potentially confounding age-related changes in expanded clonotypes.

The library was obtained by 5' RACE. Sequencing was performed on an Illumina HiSeq 2500. A second 7 to 11 cycle PCR used a sample-barcoded 5' primer and a J-beta primer mix. A unique molecular identifier was introduced onto each TCR beta cDNA molecule by a template-switch 5' adaptor carrying 12 random nucleotides. Each sample yielded at least 3 million CDR3-containing paired-end reads. First-strand cDNA was synthesized from all RNA with the Mint cDNA synthesis kit, primed by a TRBC-specific oligonucleotide. All cDNA was treated with uracil-DNA glycosylase and then went through a first 18-cycle PCR with the universal primers M1SS and BC2_uni_R. In the original analysis: For normalization, 1 million high-quality reads were randomly selected from each sample, with every read carrying a distinct molecular identifier. Instead of being binned into consensus sequences, reads that shared molecular identifiers were thrown out. MiTCR, with a Q25 quality threshold and the strictest error-elimination algorithm, was used for CDR3 identification, clonotype clustering and error correction. Lower-bound total TCR beta diversity was estimated with a nonparametric unseen species model using Euler transformation. TCRdb reprocessing: public reads trimmed at Q25 with fastp, clones called with MiXCR, in-frame beta chains kept. Every CDR3 protein is listed once, alongside the most common genes and DNA of its rows. What appears here as the V and J calls and clone size reflects TCRdb's work, not the paper's. The sample includes about 1.4 million distinct CDR3 sequences, with 59% observed a single time. Roughly 6.3% of the sample goes to the ten largest clones.

This clonotype appeared a single time. There is no known antigen for this receptor. No qualities accompany the bases; no much larger clone lies one base away. The donors were roughly 39 Caucasian individuals from Russia, aged roughly 6 to 100 years, who were systemically healthy. Roughly 11 milliliters of peripheral blood were drawn from each donor into EDTA-treated Vacutainer tubes. Ficoll-Paque density-gradient centrifugation was used to isolate PBMCs, with at least 6 million obtained per sample. Total RNA, at least 6 micrograms per sample, was extracted from PBMCs with Trizol reagent. Naive CD45RAhigh/CD27high T cell percentages were measured by flow cytometry on a PBMC aliquot from every donor. V is clipped by 1 base and J by 2 bases, and the sequence between their germline boundaries is 11 bases long. The germline V gene specifies MGHRA as CDR1 and YSYEKL as CDR2. The CDR3 holds 15 amino acids from the cysteine to the phenylalanine. Only CDR3 DNA remains: 45 bases, in frame from the first base.

The clonotype originates from a man aged 18 to 30 in good health. Specimen: blood. The V gene is TRBV4-1 and the J gene is TRBJ1-2, with the identity of the D gene unclear. The DNA reads as follows: TGCGCCAGCAGCCAAGTAATGGGAGTCAACTATGGCTACACCTTC. This yields the protein CASSQVMGVNYGYTF.